This entry features one TCR beta chain sequence. Authors' data handling: Estimation of nucleated cell counts was performed using reference gene primer amplification. This table comes from immunoSEQ multiplex PCR, and its TCRdb copy is limited to in-frame clones, with some not included. D and trimming were read from the DNA, whereas the V and J calls and clone size are those reported in that table. Among roughly 250,000 clones listed, about 90% were seen once. Germline CDR1 reads SQVTM; CDR2 reads ANQGSEA. This CDR3 spans 13 amino acids. The trim removed 6 bases at V and 4 bases at J, leaving 8 bases unmatched. The sample belongs to a study of blood T cell repertoires in COVID-19.

Specimen: PBMCs or T cells enriched from blood (not recorded which). The rearrangement links TRBV29-1 to TRBJ1-2; 7 positions agree with TRBD1. The receptor's source is a woman aged 25 to 39 with acute COVID-19. CDR3: CSVGTESFYGYTF. CDR3 sequence (DNA): TGCAGCGTCGGGACAGAATCCTTCTATGGCTACACCTTC.